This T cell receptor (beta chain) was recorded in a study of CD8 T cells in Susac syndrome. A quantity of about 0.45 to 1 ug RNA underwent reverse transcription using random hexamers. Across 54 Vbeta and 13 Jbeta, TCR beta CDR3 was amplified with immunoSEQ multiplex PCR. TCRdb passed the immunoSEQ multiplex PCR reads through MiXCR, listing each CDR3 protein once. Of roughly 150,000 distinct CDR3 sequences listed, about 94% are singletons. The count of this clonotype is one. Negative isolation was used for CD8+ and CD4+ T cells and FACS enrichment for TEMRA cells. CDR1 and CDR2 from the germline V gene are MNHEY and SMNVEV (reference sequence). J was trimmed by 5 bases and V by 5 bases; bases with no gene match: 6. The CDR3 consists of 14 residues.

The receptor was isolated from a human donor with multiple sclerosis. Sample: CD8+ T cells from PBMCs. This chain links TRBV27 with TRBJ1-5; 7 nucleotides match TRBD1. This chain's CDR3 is CASSPTGEYQPQHF. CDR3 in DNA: TGTGCCAGCAGTCCTACAGGGGAGTATCAGCCCCAGCATTTT.